The source of this TCR beta chain is a study of blood T cell repertoires in COVID-19. Looking at the study overall: Some COVID-19 samples were acute and others convalescent; all came from the United States, Italy and Spain. T cells, B-cell-depleted T cells, or PBMCs supplied cDNA or gDNA.

Germline assignment: CDR1 MRHNA and CDR2 SNTAGT. V lost 0 bases and J lost 7, with 13 bases in between. This CDR3 region has 15 residues. Profiling relied on immunoSEQ multiplex PCR, and the TCRdb table lists in-frame clones only, not all of them. The sample consists of tens of thousands of clones, approximately 83% of them appearing once. The chain carries TRBV6-4 and TRBJ2-1, with D possibly TRBD2 on 5 matching bases. The sample was peripheral blood. The sequence derives from a man in his 60s with acute or convalescent COVID-19. CDR3 coding DNA: TGTGCCAGCAGTGACTCGAGCGGCCTACTTAATGAGCAGTTCTTC. Translating it yields CASSDSSGLLNEQFF.